The rows below give T cell receptor beta chains drawn from one sample of a study of response to subunit inactivated influenza vaccine. TCRdb re-derived calls from the RT-PCR reads in MiXCR, one entry per CDR3 protein. The sample holds approximately 480,000 distinct CDR3 sequences, approximately 10% seen once. The sequencing here drew on PBMCs from blood, taken roughly 48 days after vaccination. The receptors stem from a man aged 50 to 60 who received an inactivated influenza vaccine. Both conserved end residues are part of each CDR3. Clone size appears in some rows only: once, few, many, or a class for an expanded clone.

j_call,clone_size,v_call,cdr3_aa
TRBJ2-1,few,TRBV6-1,CASRSSGLAHNEQFF
TRBJ2-7,.,TRBV6-5,CASSYQGQGAYEQYF
TRBJ2-2,few,TRBV10-3,CAISVGHNTGELFF
TRBJ2-7,many,TRBV15,CATSRARGLVEQYF
TRBJ2-7,many,TRBV20-1,CSARTRGREQYF
TRBJ1-1,.,TRBV12-3/TRBV12-4,CASSPQVGEAFF
TRBJ2-1,.,TRBV20-1,CSAGLASYNEQFF
TRBJ1-3,few,TRBV6-1,CASSPTTGISGNTIYF
TRBJ2-5,few,TRBV20-1,CSASDTGRLGETQYF
TRBJ2-1,few,TRBV9,CASSAHTGTSALWGNEQFF
TRBJ2-5,few,TRBV20-1,CSARVLGGPETQYF
TRBJ1-2,many,TRBV13,CASSLDPRNYGYTF
TRBJ2-1,.,TRBV7-6,CASSLARIYNEQFF
TRBJ1-5,few,TRBV21-1,CASSGRWGQWNQPQHF
TRBJ1-1,many,TRBV9,CASSPLGTQNTEAFF
TRBJ1-2,many,TRBV4-3,CASSQDRRGGYTF
TRBJ1-2,.,TRBV12-3/TRBV12-4,CASSFFQGAYGYTF
TRBJ1-4,.,TRBV4-3,CASSRTFKRGEKLFF
TRBJ1-4,.,TRBV11-2,CASSYRGEKLFF
TRBJ2-1,few,TRBV12-3/TRBV12-4,CASSPPTGVHEQFF
TRBJ1-5,few,TRBV6-5,CASSYSNPGGVYSNQPQHF
TRBJ2-3,few,TRBV6-1,CASSRGQKFTDTQYF
TRBJ1-4,.,TRBV10-2,CASSEPGTGSNEKLFF
TRBJ1-2,many,TRBV20-1,CSASTSGYTF
TRBJ2-1,many,TRBV4-3,CASSQATGYGGNEQFF
TRBJ2-3,few,TRBV29-1,CSVHPPGLAEDTQYF
TRBJ2-7,.,TRBV4-3,CASSQDRSRPNLGNEQYF
TRBJ2-1,many,TRBV7-2,CASSFWDSAYNEQFF
TRBJ2-1,few,TRBV30,CAWSYMGLAHEQFF
TRBJ1-6,many,TRBV6-5,CASSYSDRGGSPLHF
TRBJ2-2,.,TRBV4-3,CASSQETGELFF
TRBJ1-2,many,TRBV7-2,CASSLHRTGEGYGYTF
TRBJ2-1,.,TRBV20-1,CSARPGVYNEQFF
TRBJ1-5,.,TRBV15,CATSHQGNLNQPQHF
TRBJ2-3,.,TRBV27,CASSPRGALGDTQYF
TRBJ2-5,.,TRBV2,CASRRRGVRETQYF
TRBJ1-4,few,TRBV6-5,CASSYGGQMNEKLFF
TRBJ2-1,.,TRBV27,CASSLRGPSYNEQFF
TRBJ2-7,.,TRBV10-3,CAISHGRDNLSYEQYF